This T cell receptor (beta chain) was sequenced during a study of shared clonotypes between healthy human individuals. J lost 3 bases, V lost 4 bases, and 3 bases had no gene match. This CDR3 has 14 residues. Germline assignment: CDR1 MGHRA and CDR2 YSYEKL. Naive CD8 cells comprised CD45RO-negative, CCR7-positively selected cells, excluding terminally differentiated effector memory CD45RA+ cells. TCRdb's copy holds only in-frame clones and misses some; the assay was immunoSEQ multiplex PCR. The sample has about 2.2 million clones, 80% to 95% seen once; the top ten hold more than 1.5%. Overall study findings and caveats: There were few donors, and this limited the genetic and exposure-history diversity represented.

This clone has a single count. The antigen remains unidentified. The clonotype comes from a man between 18 and 29 years old in good health. Some clones in this sample may be carry-over from other donors' samples. V gene TRBV4-1 combines with J gene TRBJ2-7; 10 bases are a match to TRBD1. Sample: naive CD8+ T cells from PBMCs. CDR3 amino acids: CASSLRTGGYEQYF. CDR3 nucleotide sequence: TGCGCCAGCAGCCTCAGGACAGGGGGCTACGAGCAGTACTTC.